The source of this T cell receptor (beta chain) is a study of T cell responses to AZD1222 COVID-19 vaccine. Sequencing was performed with immunoSEQ multiplex PCR; in TCRdb, only in-frame clones are kept and a portion is missing. The sample carries roughly 100,000 clones, about 89% recorded once. Study-level findings and limits: White British donors predominated, females outnumbered males, and clonal diversity was possibly underestimated. Baseline serology detected seropositivity in only a handful of AZD1222 recipients. After the peak T cell response, and only then, were repertoires sampled.

A word on this clone: What it binds is not known.

CDR1 is SGHNT, CDR2 YENEEA, per germline. V was pared by 4 bases and J by 7 bases, with 13 bases between. The CDR3 loop spans 13 amino acids. The sequenced sample was peripheral blood, obtained on day 0 of AZD1222 vaccination. This chain uses TRBV11-3 with TRBJ1-1, with D perhaps TRBD1 (5 bases). The receptor was derived from an adult in good health. Here the CDR3 reads CASSSGAGFEAFF. CDR3 bases: TGTGCCAGCAGCTCCGGGGCAGGATTTGAAGCTTTCTTT.